This T cell receptor (beta chain) was captured by sequencing in a study of PD-1 blockade in classical Hodgkin lymphoma. Exposure to brentuximab vedotin varied, and each patient had relapsed following autologous stem cell transplantation. With magnetic negative selection, CD4+ T cells were purified from PBMCs that had been thawed. Measured with immunoSEQ multiplex PCR; TCRdb has only the in-frame clones, and not every one. The data contain 9,500 to 15,000 clones, roughly three quarters of them seen just once; the ten biggest clones take up 1.5% to 2%. This CDR3 comprises 15 residues. Trimming removed 0 bases from V and 0 bases from J, with 6 bases in between. Germline CDR1 is SGHTA and CDR2 is FQGNSA. This clone was found a few times.

The sequences come from CD4+ T cells from blood, collected at baseline. The receptor's source is a human donor with classical Hodgkin lymphoma. The rearrangement uses TRBV7-2 and TRBJ1-3; D not resolved. CDR3 sequence: CASSLADFSGNTIYF. DNA for the CDR3: TGTGCCAGCAGCTTAGCGGACTTCTCTGGAAACACCATATATTTT. Full variable domain (outside the CDR3, taken from reference TRBV7-2 and TRBJ1-3): GAGVSQSPSNKVTEKGKDVELRCDPISGHTALYWYRQSLGQGLEFLIYFQGNSAPDKSGLPSDRFSAERTGGSVSTLTIQRTQQEDSAVYLCASSLADFSGNTIYFGEGSWLTVV.